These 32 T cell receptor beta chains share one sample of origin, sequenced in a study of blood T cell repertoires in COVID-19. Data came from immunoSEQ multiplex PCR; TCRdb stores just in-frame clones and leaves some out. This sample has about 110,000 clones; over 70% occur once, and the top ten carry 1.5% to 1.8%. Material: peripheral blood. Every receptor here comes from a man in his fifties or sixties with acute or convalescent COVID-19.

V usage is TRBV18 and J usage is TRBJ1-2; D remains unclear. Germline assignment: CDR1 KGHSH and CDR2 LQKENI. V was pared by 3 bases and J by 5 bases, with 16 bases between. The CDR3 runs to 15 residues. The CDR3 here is CASSPDPIQRYGYTF. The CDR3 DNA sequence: TGTGCCAGCTCACCTGATCCGATCCAGCGTTATGGCTACACCTTC.

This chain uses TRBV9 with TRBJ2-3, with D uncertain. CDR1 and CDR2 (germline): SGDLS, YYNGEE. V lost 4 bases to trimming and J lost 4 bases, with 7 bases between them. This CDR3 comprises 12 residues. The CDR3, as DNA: TGTGCCAGCAGCCCCCAGTCAGATACGCAGTATTTT. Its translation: CASSPQSDTQYF.

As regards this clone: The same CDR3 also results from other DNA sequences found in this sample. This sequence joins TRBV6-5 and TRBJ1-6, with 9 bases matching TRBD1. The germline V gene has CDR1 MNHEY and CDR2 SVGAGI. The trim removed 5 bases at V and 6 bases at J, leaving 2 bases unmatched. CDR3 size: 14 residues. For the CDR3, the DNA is TGTGCCAGCAGTCGGGACAGGGCTAATTCACCCCTCCACTTT. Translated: CASSRDRANSPLHF.

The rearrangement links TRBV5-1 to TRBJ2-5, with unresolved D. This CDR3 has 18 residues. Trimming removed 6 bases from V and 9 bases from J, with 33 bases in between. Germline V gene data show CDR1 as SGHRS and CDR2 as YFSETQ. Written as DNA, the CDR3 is TGCGCCAGCACTCCACAAAGCAGCCAGTCTGGGCCGCAGTGGCCCCAGTACTTC. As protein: CASTPQSSQSGPQWPQYF.

CDR3 DNA sequence: TGTGCCAGCAGCAAAGATAAGGGCAGGACTAACACCGGGGAGCTGTTTTTT. This codes for CASSKDKGRTNTGELFF. The rearrangement joins TRBV21-1 to TRBJ2-2; whether TRBD2, the table's D call, matches the DNA was not checked. TRBV21-1 counts as a pseudogene. The CDR3 covers 17 residues.

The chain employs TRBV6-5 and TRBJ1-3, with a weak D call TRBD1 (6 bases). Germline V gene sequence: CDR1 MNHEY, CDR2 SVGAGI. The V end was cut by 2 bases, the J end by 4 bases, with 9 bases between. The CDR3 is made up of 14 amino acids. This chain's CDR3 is CASSYVQGGNTIYF. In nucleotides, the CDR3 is TGTGCCAGCAGTTACGTACAGGGAGGAAACACCATATATTTT.

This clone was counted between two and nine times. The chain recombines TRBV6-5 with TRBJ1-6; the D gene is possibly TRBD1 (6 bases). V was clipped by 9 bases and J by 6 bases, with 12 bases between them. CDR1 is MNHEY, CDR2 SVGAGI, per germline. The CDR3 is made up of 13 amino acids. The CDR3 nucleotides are TGTGCCAGTTTCGGACAGTTTAATTCACCCCTCCACTTT. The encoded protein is CASFGQFNSPLHF.

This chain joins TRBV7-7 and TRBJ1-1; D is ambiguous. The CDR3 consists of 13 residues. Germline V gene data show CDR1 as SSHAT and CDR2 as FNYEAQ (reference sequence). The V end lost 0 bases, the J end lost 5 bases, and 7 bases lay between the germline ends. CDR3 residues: CASSLAWQTEAFF. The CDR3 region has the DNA TGTGCCAGCAGCTTAGCCTGGCAAACTGAAGCTTTCTTT.

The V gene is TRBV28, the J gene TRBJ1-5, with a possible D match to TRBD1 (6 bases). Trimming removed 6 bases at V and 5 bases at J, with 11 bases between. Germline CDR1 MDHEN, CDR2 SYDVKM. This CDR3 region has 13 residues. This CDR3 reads CASSLQGYQPQHF. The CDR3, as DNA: TGTGCCAGCAGCTTACAGGGTTATCAGCCCCAGCATTTT.

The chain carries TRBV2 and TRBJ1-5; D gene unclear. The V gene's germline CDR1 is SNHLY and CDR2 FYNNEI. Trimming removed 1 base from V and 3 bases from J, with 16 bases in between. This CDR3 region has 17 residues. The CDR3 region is CASSEEVPTVNNQPQHF. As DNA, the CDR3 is TGTGCCAGCAGTGAAGAAGTACCAACAGTCAACAATCAGCCCCAGCATTTT.

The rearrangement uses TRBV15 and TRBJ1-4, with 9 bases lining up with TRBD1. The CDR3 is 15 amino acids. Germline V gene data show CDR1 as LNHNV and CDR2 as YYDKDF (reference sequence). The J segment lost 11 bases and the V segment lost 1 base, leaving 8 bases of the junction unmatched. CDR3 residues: CATSRASQGAEKLFF. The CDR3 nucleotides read TGTGCCACCAGCAGAGCGTCACAGGGGGCCGAGAAACTGTTTTTT.

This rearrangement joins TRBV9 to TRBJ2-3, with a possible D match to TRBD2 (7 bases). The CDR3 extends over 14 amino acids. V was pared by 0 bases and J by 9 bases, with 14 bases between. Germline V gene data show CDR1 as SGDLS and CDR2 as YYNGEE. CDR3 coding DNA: TGTGCCAGCAGCGTAGGCTCGGGGGGCGAAACGCAGTATTTT. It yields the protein CASSVGSGGETQYF.

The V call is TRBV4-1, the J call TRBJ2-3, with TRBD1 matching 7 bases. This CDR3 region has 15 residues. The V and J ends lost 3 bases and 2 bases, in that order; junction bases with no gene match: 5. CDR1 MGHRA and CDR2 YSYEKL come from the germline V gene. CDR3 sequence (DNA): TGCGCCAGCAGCCAGTGGGGACAGTCCACAGATACGCAGTATTTT. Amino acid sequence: CASSQWGQSTDTQYF.

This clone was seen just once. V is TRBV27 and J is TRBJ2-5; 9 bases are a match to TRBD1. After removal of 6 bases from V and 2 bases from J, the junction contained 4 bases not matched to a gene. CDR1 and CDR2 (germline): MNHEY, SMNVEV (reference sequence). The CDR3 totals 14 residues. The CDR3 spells CASRRDRDQETQYF. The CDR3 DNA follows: TGTGCCAGCAGACGGGACAGGGATCAAGAGACCCAGTACTTC.

CDR3 bases: TGTGCCACCAGTGGGACAAGTTACAATGAGCAGTTCTTC. Its translation is CATSGTSYNEQFF. The rearrangement links TRBV24-1 to TRBJ2-1; D perhaps matches TRBD1 (5 bases). This CDR3 spans 13 amino acids. Germline CDR1 is KGHDR and CDR2 is SFDVKD. The V end was cut by 5 bases, the J end by 4 bases, with 8 bases between.

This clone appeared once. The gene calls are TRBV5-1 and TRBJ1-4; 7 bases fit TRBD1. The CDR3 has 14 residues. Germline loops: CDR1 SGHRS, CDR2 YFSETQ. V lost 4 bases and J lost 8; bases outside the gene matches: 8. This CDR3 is CASSLTGSGEKLFF. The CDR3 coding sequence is TGCGCCAGCAGCCTGACAGGGTCCGGCGAAAAACTGTTTTTT.

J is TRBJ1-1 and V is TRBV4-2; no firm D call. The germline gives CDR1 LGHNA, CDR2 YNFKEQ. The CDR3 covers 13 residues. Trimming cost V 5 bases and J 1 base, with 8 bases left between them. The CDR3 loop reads CASSAPKNTEAFF. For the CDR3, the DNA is TGTGCCAGCAGCGCCCCTAAGAACACTGAAGCTTTCTTT.

This CDR3 reads CASSFDRAIGNEKLFF. In DNA form, the CDR3 reads TGTGCCAGCAGCTTCGACAGGGCCATTGGTAATGAAAAACTGTTTTTT. This rearrangement joins TRBV5-4 to TRBJ1-4; 7 nucleotides align to TRBD1. The germline CDR1 and CDR2 sequences are SGHNT and YYREEE (reference sequence). V lost 2 bases and J lost 4; bases outside the gene matches: 8. The CDR3 totals 16 residues.

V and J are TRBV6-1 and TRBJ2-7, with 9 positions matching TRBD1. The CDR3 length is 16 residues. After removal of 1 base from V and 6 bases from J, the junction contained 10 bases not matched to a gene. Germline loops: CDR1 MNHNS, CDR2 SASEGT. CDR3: CASSEGTGQGSAEQYF. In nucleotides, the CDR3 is TGTGCCAGCAGTGAAGGTACGGGACAGGGCAGTGCCGAGCAGTACTTC.

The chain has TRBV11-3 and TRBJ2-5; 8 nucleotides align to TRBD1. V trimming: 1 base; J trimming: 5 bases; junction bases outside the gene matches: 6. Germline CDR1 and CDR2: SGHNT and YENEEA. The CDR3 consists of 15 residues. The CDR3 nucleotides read TGTGCCAGCAGCTTAGGTGGGACAGGAATTGAGACCCAGTACTTC. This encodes CASSLGGTGIETQYF.

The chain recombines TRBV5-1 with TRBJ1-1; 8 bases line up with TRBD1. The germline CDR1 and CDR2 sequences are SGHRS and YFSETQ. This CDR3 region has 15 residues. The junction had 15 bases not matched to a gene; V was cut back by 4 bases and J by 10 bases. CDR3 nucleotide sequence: TGCGCCAGCAGCCTGGGCTCGGGGGGACAGGCCGGAGCTTTCTTT. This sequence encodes CASSLGSGGQAGAFF.

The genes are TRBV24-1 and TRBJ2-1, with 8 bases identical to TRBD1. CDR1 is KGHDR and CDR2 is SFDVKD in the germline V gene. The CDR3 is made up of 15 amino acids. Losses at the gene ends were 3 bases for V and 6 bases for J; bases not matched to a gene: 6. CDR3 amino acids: CATSDPGQVTNEQFF. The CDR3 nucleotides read TGTGCCACCAGTGATCCGGGACAGGTCACCAATGAGCAGTTCTTC.

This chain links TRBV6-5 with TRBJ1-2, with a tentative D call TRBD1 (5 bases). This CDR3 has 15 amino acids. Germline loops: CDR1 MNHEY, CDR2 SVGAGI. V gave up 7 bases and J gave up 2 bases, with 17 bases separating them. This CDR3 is CASTGYVGGNYGYTF. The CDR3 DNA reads TGTGCCAGCACCGGATACGTGGGGGGGAACTATGGCTACACCTTC.

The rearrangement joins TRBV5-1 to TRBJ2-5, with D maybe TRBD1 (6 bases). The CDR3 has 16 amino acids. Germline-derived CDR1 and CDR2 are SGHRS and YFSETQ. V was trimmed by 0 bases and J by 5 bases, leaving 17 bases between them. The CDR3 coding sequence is TGCGCCAGCAGCTTGGGGGAACAGGGAGTAAGGGAGACCCAGTACTTC. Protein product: CASSLGEQGVRETQYF.

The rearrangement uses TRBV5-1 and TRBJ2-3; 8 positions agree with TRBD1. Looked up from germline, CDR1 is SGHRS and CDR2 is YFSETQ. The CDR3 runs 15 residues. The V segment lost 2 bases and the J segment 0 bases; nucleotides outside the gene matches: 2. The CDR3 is CASSFQGASTDTQYF. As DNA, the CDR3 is TGCGCCAGCAGCTTCCAGGGGGCTAGCACAGATACGCAGTATTTT.

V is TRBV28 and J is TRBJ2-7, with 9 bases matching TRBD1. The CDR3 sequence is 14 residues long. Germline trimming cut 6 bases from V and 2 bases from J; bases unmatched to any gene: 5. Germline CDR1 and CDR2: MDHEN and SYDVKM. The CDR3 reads CASRSGTGPYEQYF. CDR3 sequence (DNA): TGTGCCAGCAGGTCCGGGACAGGGCCCTACGAGCAGTACTTC.

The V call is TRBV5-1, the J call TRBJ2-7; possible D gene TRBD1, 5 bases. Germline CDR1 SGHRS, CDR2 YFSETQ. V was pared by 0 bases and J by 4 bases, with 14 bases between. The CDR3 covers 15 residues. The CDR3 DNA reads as TGCGCCAGCAGCTTGGGGCAGGGTAAAATGTACGAGCAGTACGTC. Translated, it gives CASSLGQGKMYEQYV.

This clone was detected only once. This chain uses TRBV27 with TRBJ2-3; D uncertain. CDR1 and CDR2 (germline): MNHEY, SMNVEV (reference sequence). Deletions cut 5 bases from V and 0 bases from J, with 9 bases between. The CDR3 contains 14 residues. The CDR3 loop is CASSLMTSTDTQYF. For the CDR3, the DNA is TGTGCCAGCAGTCTGATGACTAGCACAGATACGCAGTATTTT.

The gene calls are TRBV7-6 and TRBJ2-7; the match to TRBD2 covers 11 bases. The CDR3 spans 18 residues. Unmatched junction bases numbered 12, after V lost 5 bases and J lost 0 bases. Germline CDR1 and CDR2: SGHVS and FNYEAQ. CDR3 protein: CASSPTGTSGPLSYEQYF. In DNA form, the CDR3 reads TGTGCCAGCAGCCCGACCGGGACTAGCGGCCCACTCTCCTACGAGCAGTACTTC.

CDR3 nucleotides: TGCGCCAGCAGCCTAACAGGGGTAGTAGAGACCCAGTACTTC. This gives the protein CASSLTGVVETQYF. V usage is TRBV4-1 and J usage is TRBJ2-5, with 7 bases lining up with TRBD1. The V gene's germline CDR1 is MGHRA and CDR2 YSYEKL. The CDR3 is 14 residues long. The ends lost 4 bases at V and 4 bases at J; junction bases unmatched: 6.

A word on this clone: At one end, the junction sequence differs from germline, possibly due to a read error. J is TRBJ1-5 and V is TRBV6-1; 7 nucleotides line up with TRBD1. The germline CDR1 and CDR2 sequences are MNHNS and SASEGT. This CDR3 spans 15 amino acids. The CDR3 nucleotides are TGTGCCAGCAGAGAAGGGACAGCCAGCAATCAGCCCCAGCATTTT. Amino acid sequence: CASREGTASNQPQHF.

CDR3 protein: CASSLASGGNTIYF. The CDR3, as DNA: TGCGCCAGCAGCTTGGCCAGTGGCGGAAACACCATATATTTT. The gene calls are TRBV5-1 and TRBJ1-3, with D unclear. Germline CDR1 SGHRS, CDR2 YFSETQ. V was shortened by 0 bases and J by 4 bases, with 8 bases between the two germline ends. The CDR3 is 14 residues long.